Below are 14 T cell receptor beta chains sequenced from a single sample in a study of CD8 T cells in ankylosing spondylitis. TCRdb redid the calling of the 5' RACE reads with MiXCR, one entry per CDR3 protein. Among about 440,000 distinct CDR3 sequences listed, under 20% were seen once. These receptors' antigens are unknown. Study conclusions and caveats: Seven to nine highly homologous variants formed a TCR beta motif that appeared characteristic of ankylosing spondylitis blood.

The specimen sequenced was blood, either unsorted or a sorted T cell fraction (not recorded which). Receptor source: a male donor with ankylosing spondylitis.

This clonotype was found a few times. This chain uses TRBV4-1 with TRBJ2-5; a weak D match, TRBD1 (6 bases). This CDR3 comprises 14 residues. Trimming pared 2 bases from V and 3 bases from J, leaving 10 bases between. Germline V lookup: CDR1 MGHRA, CDR2 YSYEKL. Here the CDR3 reads CASSQPQGKETQYF. DNA of the CDR3: TGCGCCAGCAGCCAACCTCAGGGGAAAGAGACCCAGTACTTC.

The chain uses TRBV9 and TRBJ2-3; 8 bases line up with TRBD2. CDR3 size: 16 residues. CDR1 and CDR2 from the germline V gene are SGDLS and YYNGEE. The V and J ends lost 0 bases and 5 bases, in that order; junction bases with no gene match: 8. CDR3 DNA: TGTGCCAGCAGCGTAGTGGAGGGACTAGTGAGAGATACGCAGTATTTT. Its translation: CASSVVEGLVRDTQYF.

In this sample, this clonotype turned up a few times. J is TRBJ2-3 and V is TRBV29-1; no clear D gene. CDR1 is SQVTM, CDR2 ANQGSEA, per germline. Between the trimmed V and J ends, which lost 0 bases and 3 bases, there was a span of 10 bases. CDR3 length equals 14 residues. The CDR3 loop reads CSVEDQLFTDTQYF. CDR3 DNA: TGCAGCGTTGAAGATCAGCTTTTTACAGATACGCAGTATTTT.

This chain joins TRBV7-2 and TRBJ2-7, with D hard to call. Trimming took 0 bases from V and 1 from J, leaving 25 bases between them. Germline CDR1 reads SGHTA; CDR2 reads FQGNSA. The CDR3 runs to 20 residues. In nucleotides, the CDR3 is TGTGCCAGCAGCTTAGCAGTACCCAGTACCCTAGGGTTGGGTTCCTACGAGCAGTACTTC. It encodes CASSLAVPSTLGLGSYEQYF.

This clonotype showed up just a few times. The CDR3 DNA follows: TGCAGTGCTAGATTACCGGGACTAGCGCGCCTAGTGGATACGCAGTATTTT. Its translation is CSARLPGLARLVDTQYF. This sequence joins TRBV20-1 and TRBJ2-3; TRBD2 aligns across 10 bases. V dropped 2 bases and J dropped 6; count of bases not matched to a gene: 14. The CDR3 sequence is 17 residues long. Germline V gene data show CDR1 as DFQATT and CDR2 as SNEGSKA (reference sequence).

In this sample, this clonotype turned up a few times. The rearrangement links TRBV7-9 to TRBJ1-5, with a tentative D call TRBD1 (5 bases). Germline V lookup: CDR1 SEHNR, CDR2 FQNEAQ (reference sequence). The ends were cut back, 8 bases at V and 3 bases at J, with 14 bases in the middle. CDR3 length: 14 residues. The CDR3 loop reads CASFGWTNNQPQHF. In DNA form, the CDR3 reads TGTGCCAGCTTCGGGTGGACAAACAATCAGCCCCAGCATTTT.

This clonotype has more than one count but fewer than ten. The CDR3 loop is CASSYEASGTYEQYF. The CDR3 DNA sequence: TGTGCCAGCAGTTACGAGGCTAGCGGGACTTACGAGCAGTACTTC. The chain carries TRBV6-5 and TRBJ2-7; 9 bases align to TRBD2. Germline V gene sequence: CDR1 MNHEY, CDR2 SVGAGI. J lost 4 bases, V lost 2 bases, and 6 bases had no gene match. The CDR3 totals 15 residues.

The chain carries TRBV5-1 and TRBJ2-3; 11 nucleotides align to TRBD2. From germline, CDR1 is SGHRS and CDR2 YFSETQ. The junction had 7 bases not matched to a gene; V was cut back by 4 bases and J by 0 bases. The CDR3 loop spans 17 amino acids. This CDR3 is CASSGGTSGASTDTQYF. The CDR3 nucleotides read TGCGCCAGCAGCGGTGGGACTAGCGGAGCTAGCACAGATACGCAGTATTTT.

This clonotype appeared many times. The V gene is TRBV18, the J gene TRBJ2-5; D possibly corresponds to TRBD2 (5 bases). Trimming cost V 1 base and J 5 bases, with 8 bases left between them. The CDR3 length is 13 residues. Germline V lookup: CDR1 KGHSH, CDR2 LQKENI. The CDR3 DNA sequence: TGTGCCAGCTCACCACAGGAGGTCGAGACCCAGTACTTC. This translates into CASSPQEVETQYF.

The CDR3 spells CASSQRGGLYNEQFF. The CDR3 DNA sequence: TGTGCCAGCAGCCAACGCGGGGGGCTCTACAATGAGCAGTTCTTC. This chain uses TRBV4-2 with TRBJ2-1, with TRBD2 matching 8 bases. The CDR3 loop spans 15 amino acids. V shed 2 bases, J shed 3 bases, and the junction held 3 bases outside the gene matches. Germline loops: CDR1 LGHNA, CDR2 YNFKEQ.

The rearrangement joins TRBV30 to TRBJ2-1, with TRBD1 matching 8 bases. This CDR3 is 13 amino acids long. Trimming removed 5 bases from V and 4 bases from J; junction bases left unmatched: 4. Germline V gene data show CDR1 as GTSNPN and CDR2 as SVGIG (reference sequence). The CDR3 DNA sequence: TGTGCCTGGGACAGGGGAATATACAATGAGCAGTTCTTC. Residues: CAWDRGIYNEQFF.

This clonotype was seen a few times. The chain uses TRBV5-6 and TRBJ1-5; maybe TRBD1 (5 bases). The ends were cut back, 1 base at V and 0 bases at J, with 11 bases in the middle. The CDR3 has 16 residues. Germline V gene sequence: CDR1 SGHDT, CDR2 YYEEEE. The CDR3 is CASSLNGGDSNQPQHF. The CDR3 DNA reads as TGTGCCAGCAGCTTGAACGGGGGGGATAGCAATCAGCCCCAGCATTTT.

In its sample, this clonotype was seen a few times. V is TRBV3-1 and J is TRBJ1-1, with a possible D match to TRBD1 (6 bases). V lost 1 base and J lost 6, with 9 bases in between. The germline CDR1 and CDR2 sequences are LGHDT and YNNKEL (reference sequence). This CDR3 has 13 residues. The CDR3 here is CASSQGGGAEAFF. CDR3 DNA sequence: TGTGCCAGCAGCCAAGGAGGGGGGGCTGAAGCTTTCTTT.

This clonotype was recorded at least ten times. The rearrangement links TRBV12-3 or TRBV12-4 to TRBJ1-1; D remains ambiguous. Trimming pared 3 bases from V and 3 bases from J, leaving 5 bases between. The CDR3 sequence is 12 residues long. The CDR3 sequence is CASSLGHTEAFF. The DNA of the CDR3 is TGTGCCAGCAGTTTGGGCCACACTGAAGCTTTCTTT.